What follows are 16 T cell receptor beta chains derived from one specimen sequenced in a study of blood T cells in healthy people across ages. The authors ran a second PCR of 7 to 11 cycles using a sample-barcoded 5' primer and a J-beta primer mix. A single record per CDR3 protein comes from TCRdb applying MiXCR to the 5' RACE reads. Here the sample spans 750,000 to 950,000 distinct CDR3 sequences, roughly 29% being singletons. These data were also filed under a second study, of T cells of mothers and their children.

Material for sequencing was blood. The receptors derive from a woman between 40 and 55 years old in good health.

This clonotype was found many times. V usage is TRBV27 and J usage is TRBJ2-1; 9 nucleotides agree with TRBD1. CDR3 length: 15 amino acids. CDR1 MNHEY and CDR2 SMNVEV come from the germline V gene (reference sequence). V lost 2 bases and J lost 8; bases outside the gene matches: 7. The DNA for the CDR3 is TGTGCCAGCAGTTTACAAATGACAGGGGGGGATGAGCAGTTCTTC. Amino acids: CASSLQMTGGDEQFF.

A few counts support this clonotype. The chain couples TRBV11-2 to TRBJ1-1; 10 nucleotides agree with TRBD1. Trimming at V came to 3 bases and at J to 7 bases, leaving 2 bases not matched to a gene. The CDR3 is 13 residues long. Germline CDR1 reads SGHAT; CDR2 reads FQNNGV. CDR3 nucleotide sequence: TGTGCCAGCAGCTTGGGACAGGGGCTTGAAGCTTTCTTT. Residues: CASSLGQGLEAFF.

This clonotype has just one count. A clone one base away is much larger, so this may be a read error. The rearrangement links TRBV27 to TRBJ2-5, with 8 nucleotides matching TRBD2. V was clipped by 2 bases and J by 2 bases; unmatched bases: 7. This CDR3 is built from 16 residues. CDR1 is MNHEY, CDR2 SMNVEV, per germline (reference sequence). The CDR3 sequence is CASSLSSAGGQETQYF. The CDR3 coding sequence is TGTGCCAGCAGTTTAAGTAGCGCGGGGGGACAAGAGACCCAGTACTTC.

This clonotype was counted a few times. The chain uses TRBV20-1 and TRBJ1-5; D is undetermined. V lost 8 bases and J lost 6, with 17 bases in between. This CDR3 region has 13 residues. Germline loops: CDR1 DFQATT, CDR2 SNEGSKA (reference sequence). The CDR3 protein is CSSGGRVLQPQHF. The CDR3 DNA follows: TGCAGTTCCGGAGGGAGGGTTCTTCAGCCCCAGCATTTT.

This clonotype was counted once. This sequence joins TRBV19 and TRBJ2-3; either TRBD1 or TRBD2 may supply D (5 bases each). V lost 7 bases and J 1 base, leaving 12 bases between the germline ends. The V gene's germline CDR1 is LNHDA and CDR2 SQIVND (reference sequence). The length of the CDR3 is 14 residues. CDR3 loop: CASKELGGTDTQYF. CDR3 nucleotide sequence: TGTGCCAGTAAGGAACTAGGGGGCACAGATACGCAGTATTTT.

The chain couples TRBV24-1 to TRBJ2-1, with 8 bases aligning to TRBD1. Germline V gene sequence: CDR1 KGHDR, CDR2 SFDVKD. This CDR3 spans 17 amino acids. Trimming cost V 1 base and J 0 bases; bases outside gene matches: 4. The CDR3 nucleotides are TGTGCCACCAGTGATTTCGGACAGGGCAGCTCCTACAATGAGCAGTTCTTC. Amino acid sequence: CATSDFGQGSSYNEQFF.

The CDR3 here is CRADRVPGYTF. Here the CDR3 DNA reads TGCAGGGCTGATCGCGTCCCTGGCTACACCTTC. The chain links TRBV20-1 to TRBJ1-2; D is unresolved. This CDR3 is 11 amino acids long. Germline V gene data show CDR1 as DFQATT and CDR2 as SNEGSKA (reference sequence).

CDR3 sequence: CASSYEGARNGYTF. DNA for the CDR3: TGTGCCAGCAGTTATGAGGGGGCGCGTAATGGCTACACCTTC. The V and J genes are TRBV6-5 and TRBJ1-2, with 7 bases matching TRBD1. Germline values: CDR1 MNHEY, CDR2 SVGAGI. CDR3 size: 14 residues. V was clipped by 3 bases and J by 6 bases; unmatched bases: 7.

Here the CDR3 reads CASSPARTSPDVQYF. The CDR3 DNA sequence: TGTGCCAGCAGTCCCGCCCGTACTAGTCCAGATGTGCAATATTTT. The V call is TRBV12-3 or TRBV12-4, the J call TRBJ2-3; tentative D call: TRBD2 (5 bases). There are 15 residues in the CDR3. Trimming left V 5 bases short and J 15 bases short, with 27 bases between.

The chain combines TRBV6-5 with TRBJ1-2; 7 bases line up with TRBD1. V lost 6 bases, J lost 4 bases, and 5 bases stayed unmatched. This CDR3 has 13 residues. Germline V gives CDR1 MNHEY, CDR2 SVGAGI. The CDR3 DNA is TGTGCCAGCAGGGACAGGTTCTTCTATGGCTACACCTTC. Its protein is CASRDRFFYGYTF.

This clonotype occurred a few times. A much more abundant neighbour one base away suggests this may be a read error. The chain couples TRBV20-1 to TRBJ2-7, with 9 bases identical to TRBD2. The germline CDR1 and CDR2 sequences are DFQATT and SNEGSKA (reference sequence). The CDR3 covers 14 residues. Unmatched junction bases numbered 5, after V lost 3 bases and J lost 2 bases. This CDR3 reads CSARGRGGPYEQYF. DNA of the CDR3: TGCAGTGCTAGGGGGCGGGGGGGACCCTACGAGCAGTACTTC.

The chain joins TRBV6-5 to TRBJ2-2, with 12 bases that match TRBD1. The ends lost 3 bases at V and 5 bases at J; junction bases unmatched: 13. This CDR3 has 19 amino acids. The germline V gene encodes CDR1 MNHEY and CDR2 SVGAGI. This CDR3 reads CASSYKTGTGGRLTGELFF. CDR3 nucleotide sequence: TGTGCCAGCAGTTATAAGACCGGGACAGGGGGCAGGTTGACCGGGGAGCTGTTTTTT.

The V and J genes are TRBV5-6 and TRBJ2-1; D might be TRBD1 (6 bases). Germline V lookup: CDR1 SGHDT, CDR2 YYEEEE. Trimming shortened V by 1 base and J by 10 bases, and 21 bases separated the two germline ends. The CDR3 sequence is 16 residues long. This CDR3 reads CASSLTYRVVVNEQFF. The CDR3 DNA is TGTGCCAGCAGCTTGACGTACAGGGTGGTGGTGAACGAGCAGTTCTTC.

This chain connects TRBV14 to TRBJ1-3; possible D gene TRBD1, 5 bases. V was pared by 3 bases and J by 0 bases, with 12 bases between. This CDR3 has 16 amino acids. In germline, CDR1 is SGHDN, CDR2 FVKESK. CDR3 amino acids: CASSQLGPGSGNTIYF. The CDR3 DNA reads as TGTGCCAGCAGCCAGCTGGGACCGGGCTCTGGAAACACCATATATTTT.

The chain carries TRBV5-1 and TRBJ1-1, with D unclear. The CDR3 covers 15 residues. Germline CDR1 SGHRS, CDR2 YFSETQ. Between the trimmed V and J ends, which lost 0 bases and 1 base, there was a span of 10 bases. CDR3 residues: CASSLDESRNTEAFF. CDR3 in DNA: TGCGCCAGCAGCTTGGACGAGTCCAGGAACACTGAAGCTTTCTTT.

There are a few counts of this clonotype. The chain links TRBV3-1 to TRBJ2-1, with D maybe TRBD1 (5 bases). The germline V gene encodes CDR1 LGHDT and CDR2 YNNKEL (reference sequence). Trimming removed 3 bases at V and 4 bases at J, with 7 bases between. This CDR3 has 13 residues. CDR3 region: CASSHDRYNEQFF. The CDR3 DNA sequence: TGTGCCAGCAGCCACGACAGATACAATGAGCAGTTCTTC.